These T cell receptor beta chains were read from a single sample in a study of blood T cells in healthy people across ages. TCRdb reprocessed the 5' RACE reads via MiXCR and lists one record per CDR3 protein. The table records around 500,000 distinct CDR3 sequences, 45% to 55% of them present only once. Sequenced: blood. These receptors were taken from an elderly man in good health. Both conserved end residues are part of each CDR3. The D gene is left open where the match is weak. The size of a clone is reported for some rows only, either as once, few or many, or as a class for expanded clones.

.	TRBV7-7	TRBD1	TRBJ2-7	TGTGCTACCAGCCAAGGGACAGGGGTTGGCTACGAGCAGTACTTC	CATSQGTGVGYEQYF
few	TRBV7-9	TRBD1	TRBJ1-2	TGTGCCAGCAGCTTAGGAGGGGGCAACGACTATGGCTACACCTTC	CASSLGGGNDYGYTF
.	TRBV29-1	TRBD1	TRBJ1-1	TGCAGCGTTGGGGGACGACAGGGGCGGACTGAAGCTTTCTTT	CSVGGRQGRTEAFF
many	TRBV6-6	.	TRBJ1-6	TGTGCCAGCAGCCCCGGACAGAGAAATTCACCCCTCCACTTT	CASSPGQRNSPLHF
.	TRBV20-1	TRBD1	TRBJ1-4	TGCAGTGCTAGGTCCCCAGGGGGAGGCGAAAAACTGTTTTTT	CSARSPGGGEKLFF
few	TRBV12-3/TRBV12-4	TRBD2	TRBJ2-3	TGTGCCAGCAGTTCCGGGGGGGCTCACACAGATACGCAGTATTTT	CASSSGGAHTDTQYF
.	TRBV20-1	.	TRBJ2-5	TGCAGTGCTAGATCCCCGGGACTTTTAAATGAGCAGTACTTC	CSARSPGLLNEQYF
few	TRBV20-1	.	TRBJ1-5	TGCAGTGCTAGAGATCCCGGCACTAGCAATCAGCCCCAGCATTTT	CSARDPGTSNQPQHF
.	TRBV19	TRBD1	TRBJ1-4	TGTGCCAGTAGCACGACAGGGAGGGAAAAAAAACTGTTTTTT	CASSTTGREKKLFF
.	TRBV12-3/TRBV12-4	.	TRBJ1-2	TGTGCCAGCAGTTGGTGGGGCGGCTATGGCTACACCTTC	CASSWWGGYGYTF
.	TRBV6-2/TRBV6-3	TRBD2	TRBJ2-3	TGTGCCGGCAGTTTGTCTGGTCGTGGTTCTAGCGGGATCTCAGATACGCAGTATTTT	CAGSLSGRGSSGISDTQYF
.	TRBV7-2	.	TRBJ2-5	TGTGCCAGCAGCCTTTACAACCAAGAGACCCAGTACTTC	CASSLYNQETQYF
.	TRBV7-2	TRBD2	TRBJ2-1	TGTGCCAGCAGCTTGGAGGGAGGGCCGGGGTCGTGGGAGCAGTTCTTC	CASSLEGGPGSWEQFF
.	TRBV9	.	TRBJ2-3	TGTGCCAGCAGCCCAACTAGGAGAGGCACAGATACGCAGTATTTT	CASSPTRRGTDTQYF
.	TRBV28	.	TRBJ1-6	TGTGCCAGCATCGGGGGGACTGAGAGGAGGCGGAATTCACCCCTCCACTTT	CASIGGTERRRNSPLHF
.	TRBV7-9	TRBD1	TRBJ2-1	TGTGCCAGCAGCATCGCCGGGACAGGGTTAAATGAGCAGTTCTTC	CASSIAGTGLNEQFF
.	TRBV14	.	TRBJ1-1	TGTGCCAGCAGCTATAGAGTCGCCACTGAAGCTTTCTTT	CASSYRVATEAFF
.	TRBV10-3	.	TRBJ1-5	TGTGCCATCAGTGAGCCCGGGTCCGGGGGTTTTGAGCCCCAGCATTTT	CAISEPGSGGFEPQHF
many	TRBV20-1	.	TRBJ2-3	TGCAGTGCTCTCGGCTCCTCTCCGCAGTATTTT	CSALGSSPQYF
.	TRBV12-3/TRBV12-4	TRBD1	TRBJ1-6	TGTGCCAGCAGTTTTACCCAGGGGGCGCGGTCACCCCTCCACTTT	CASSFTQGARSPLHF
.	TRBV6-2/TRBV6-3	TRBD1	TRBJ2-1	TGTGCCAGCAGTACGGGACAGGGCTACAATGAGCAGTTCTTC	CASSTGQGYNEQFF
.	TRBV21-1	.	TRBJ2-6	TGTGCCAGTAGCAAAGGAAGGGGAAAGAGGGGGACAGACCTCTCTGGGGCCAACGTCCTGACTTTC	CASSKGRGKRGTDLSGANVLTF
few	TRBV7-9	.	TRBJ2-1	TGTGCCAGCAGCCTTAGTATTGACCGGGTAGTCAAGGGACCATACAATGAGCAGTTCTTC	CASSLSIDRVVKGPYNEQFF
.	TRBV28	TRBD1	TRBJ1-2	TGTGCCAGCAGTTCTCCGCAGGGGGGGCATGGCTACACCTTC	CASSSPQGGHGYTF
once	TRBV6-6	.	TRBJ2-2	TGTGCCAGCAGTTACCCTGGGTCCGCGAACACCGGGGAGCTGTTTTTT	CASSYPGSANTGELFF